Listed below are T cell receptor beta chains from one sample, sequenced in a study of blood T cell repertoires in COVID-19. Generated by immunoSEQ multiplex PCR, the TCRdb table keeps only in-frame clones and is missing some. The data show roughly 180,000 clones, approximately 90% seen once. Specimen: peripheral blood. Receptors were obtained from a man between 65 and 85 years old with active or convalescent COVID-19. CDR3s include the opening cysteine and the closing phenylalanine or tryptophan. The D gene is left open where the match is weak. Clone size appears in some rows only: once, few, many, or a class for an expanded clone.

clone size	J gene	V gene	D gene	CDR3 protein	CDR3 DNA
once	TRBJ2-5	TRBV5-1	.	CASSLGSTRETQYF	TGCGCCAGCAGCTTGGGGTCTACCCGTGAGACCCAGTACTTC
.	TRBJ2-7	TRBV4-3	TRBD2	CASSPGGGPTYEQYF	TGCGCCAGCAGCCCCGGGGGGGGTCCCACCTACGAGCAGTACTTC
.	TRBJ2-3	TRBV10-2	.	CASSELDTQYF	TGCGCCAGCAGTGAGCTGGATACGCAGTATTTT
.	TRBJ2-7	TRBV6-5	TRBD1	CASIRDRAYEQYF	TGTGCCAGCATTCGGGACAGGGCCTACGAGCAGTACTTC
.	TRBJ2-7	TRBV29-1	TRBD2	CSVIAGGNYEQYF	TGCAGCGTGATAGCGGGAGGGAACTACGAGCAGTACTTC
.	TRBJ2-2	TRBV30	.	CAWSVMANTGELFF	TGTGCCTGGAGTGTAATGGCCAACACCGGGGAGCTGTTTTTT
.	TRBJ2-1	TRBV28	.	CASSETGSIYNEQFF	TGTGCCAGCAGTGAAACAGGGTCCATTTACAATGAGCAGTTCTTC
.	TRBJ2-7	TRBV30	TRBD2	CASSGGPLLYEQYF	TGTGCCTCCTCGGGAGGGCCTTTGTTATACGAGCAGTACTTC
.	TRBJ2-7	TRBV5-8	.	CASSLGRTYEQYF	TGTGCCAGCAGCTTGGGGCGGACCTACGAGCAGTACTTC
.	TRBJ1-2	TRBV15	TRBD1	CATSAGTGNYGYTF	TGTGCCACCAGCGCCGGGACAGGGAACTATGGCTACACCTTC
.	TRBJ1-2	TRBV6-5	TRBD1	CASSYSRQGANYGYTF	TGTGCCAGCAGTTACTCGAGGCAGGGGGCTAACTATGGCTACACCTTC
.	TRBJ1-5	TRBV28	.	CASSYGNQPQHF	TGTGCCAGCAGTTACGGGAACCAGCCCCAGCATTTT
few	TRBJ2-7	TRBV2	TRBD2	CATKRGDFSYEQYF	TGTGCCACCAAACGGGGGGACTTCTCCTACGAGCAGTACTTC
.	TRBJ2-5	TRBV5-1	TRBD2	CASSLGTSGGIRETQYF	TGCGCCAGCAGCTTGGGGACTAGCGGGGGAATTCGAGAGACCCAGTACTTC
.	TRBJ1-2	TRBV27	TRBD1	CASTPTPRDRVYGYTF	TGTGCCAGCACCCCAACCCCCCGGGACAGGGTTTATGGCTACACCTTC
.	TRBJ2-7	TRBV2	TRBD1	CASKTLWDRVTYEQYF	TGTGCCAGCAAAACGTTATGGGACAGGGTAACCTACGAGCAGTACTTC
.	TRBJ2-7	TRBV6-5	TRBD2	CASNLNRLAEYEQYF	TGTGCCAGCAATTTAAATCGACTAGCGGAATACGAGCAGTACTTC
.	TRBJ2-3	TRBV20-1	.	CSARDRDTQYF	TGCAGTGCTAGAGATCGGGATACGCAGTATTTT
.	TRBJ2-1	TRBV7-9	TRBD2	CASSQPLLAGTRNEQFF	TGTGCCAGCAGCCAACCCCTACTAGCGGGGACAAGGAATGAGCAGTTCTTC
once	TRBJ1-3	TRBV6-5	.	CASSYTRTSGNTIYF	TGTGCCAGCAGTTACACTAGAACATCTGGAAACACCATATATTTT
.	TRBJ2-4	TRBV18	.	CASSPYSTRGKNIQYF	TGTGCCAGCTCACCGTATTCAACTCGAGGCAAAAACATTCAGTACTTC
.	TRBJ1-2	TRBV28	.	CASSWGDGGYGYTF	TGTGCCAGCAGTTGGGGGGACGGGGGATATGGCTACACCTTC
once	TRBJ2-2	TRBV19	TRBD2	CASRTSGGALAGELFF	TGTGCCAGTCGGACTAGCGGGGGGGCCCTCGCCGGGGAGCTGTTTTTT
.	TRBJ2-5	TRBV7-9	.	CASSLSWRETQYF	TGTGCCAGCAGCCTATCTTGGCGGGAGACCCAGTACTTC
.	TRBJ1-2	TRBV6-5	.	CASRTPLGSNYGYTF	TGTGCCAGCAGGACCCCATTGGGCAGTAACTATGGCTACACCTTC
.	TRBJ2-5	TRBV2	TRBD1	CASRGQGWTQYF	TGTGCCAGCAGAGGACAGGGTTGGACCCAGTACTTC
.	TRBJ1-3	TRBV28	.	CASNSPPSGNTIYF	TGTGCCAGCAACAGCCCACCCTCTGGAAACACCATATATTTT
.	TRBJ2-3	TRBV7-2	.	CASSRELGTQYF	TGTGCCAGCAGCCGGGAGTTGGGTACGCAGTATTTT
.	TRBJ1-4	TRBV10-2	TRBD1	CASSEPGQSEKLFF	TGCGCCAGCAGCGAACCGGGACAGTCTGAAAAACTGTTTTTT
.	TRBJ1-1	TRBV4-2	.	CASSQSGTADTEAFF	TGTGCCAGCAGCCAAAGTGGAACAGCCGACACTGAAGCTTTCTTT
.	TRBJ1-4	TRBV7-8	.	CASRQNVLSMEKLFF	TGTGCCAGCAGACAAAACGTCCTTTCGATGGAAAAACTGTTTTTT
.	TRBJ1-2	TRBV5-4	TRBD1	CASRSRDRGPGYTF	TGTGCCAGCAGGAGTAGGGACAGGGGGCCTGGCTACACCTTC
once	TRBJ2-5	TRBV4-3	.	CASSPSTGYLETQYF	TGCGCCAGCAGCCCCTCGACAGGTTATCTGGAGACCCAGTACTTC
.	TRBJ2-3	TRBV29-1	.	CSVLVYTQYF	TGCAGCGTACTGGTCTATACGCAGTATTTT
.	TRBJ1-2	TRBV29-1	TRBD1	CSVEQGARAGYTF	TGCAGCGTTGAGCAGGGGGCGAGGGCTGGCTACACCTTC
once	TRBJ2-1	TRBV5-8	TRBD1	CASSLRTGADYNEQFF	TGTGCCAGCAGCTTGAGGACAGGGGCCGATTACAATGAGCAGTTCTTC
.	TRBJ1-1	TRBV28	TRBD1	CASSFNRGSNTEAFF	TGTGCCAGCAGCTTTAACAGGGGATCGAACACTGAAGCTTTCTTT
.	TRBJ2-3	TRBV19	TRBD1	CASSPGQGRTDTQYF	TGTGCCAGTAGTCCCGGACAGGGGCGCACAGATACGCAGTATTTT
.	TRBJ2-7	TRBV18	.	CASSPVGQVSIYEQYF	TGTGCCAGCTCACCAGTGGGGCAGGTGAGCATCTACGAGCAGTACTTC
.	TRBJ2-1	TRBV24-1	TRBD2	CATSQTSGAAMHQFF	TGTGCCACCAGTCAGACTAGCGGGGCAGCAATGCATCAGTTCTTC
.	TRBJ1-1	TRBV18	.	CASSPQGESWRAFF	TGTGCCAGCTCCCCCCAGGGTGAGTCGTGGCGGGCTTTCTTT
.	TRBJ2-3	TRBV7-2	TRBD1	CASSPGQGIADTQYF	TGTGCCAGTTCCCCGGGACAGGGGATCGCAGATACGCAGTATTTT
.	TRBJ1-2	TRBV3-1/TRBV3-2	.	CASSQFGGDNYGYTF	TGTGCCAGCAGCCAGTTTGGGGGGGATAACTATGGCTACACCTTC
.	TRBJ1-1	TRBV28	TRBD1	CASSPGTGGNTEAFF	TGTGCCAGCAGTCCCGGGACAGGGGGGAACACTGAAGCTTTCTTT
.	TRBJ2-4	TRBV3-1/TRBV3-2	.	CASSHLAGQIAKNIQYF	TGTGCCAGCAGCCACCTAGCCGGACAGATAGCCAAAAACATTCAGTACTTC
.	TRBJ2-2	TRBV5-4	TRBD2	CASSLYSGGETGELFF	TGTGCCAGCAGCTTGTACAGCGGGGGGGAAACCGGGGAGCTGTTTTTT